The 4 T cell receptor beta chains given below trace back to one sample, sequenced in a study of OX40 agonist ivuxolimab in advanced cancers. Sequenced by immunoSEQ multiplex PCR; TCRdb stores in-frame clones only, minus some. The data show about 100,000 clones, about 89% seen once. The sample here was CD4+ or CD8+ T cells sorted from blood, taken in a trial of the OX40 agonist ivuxolimab. Receptors were obtained from an adult with an advanced solid tumor such as melanoma, head and neck, liver or kidney cancer.

This sequence joins TRBV18 and TRBJ2-7; D uncertain. Between the trimmed V and J ends, which lost 4 bases and 3 bases, there was a span of 4 bases. CDR1 KGHSH and CDR2 LQKENI come from the germline V gene. The CDR3 length is 11 residues. Written as DNA, the CDR3 is TGTGCCAGCTCACGCGACTACGAGCAGTACTTC. Protein: CASSRDYEQYF.

This clone was detected once. CDR3 loop: CASRDHRGDQPQHF. The CDR3 DNA follows: TGTGCCAGCAGAGACCACAGGGGCGATCAGCCCCAGCATTTT. The chain uses TRBV6-1 and TRBJ1-5, with 7 bases identical to TRBD1. Germline assignment: CDR1 MNHNS and CDR2 SASEGT. The CDR3 length is 14 residues. V gave up 6 bases and J gave up 5 bases; unmatched junction bases: 7.

The V and J genes are TRBV7-3 and TRBJ1-1; D is unclear. The V gene lost 5 bases and the J gene lost 0 bases, with 7 bases spanning the gap. The CDR3 extends over 13 amino acids. Germline values: CDR1 SGHTA, CDR2 FQGTGA. The CDR3 DNA reads as TGTGCCAGCAGCCGTGGGTTGAACACTGAAGCTTTCTTT. Its translation: CASSRGLNTEAFF. Full variable domain (outside the CDR3, taken from reference TRBV7-3 and TRBJ1-1): GAGVSQTPSNKVTEKGKYVELRCDPISGHTALYWYRQSLGQGPEFLIYFQGTGAADDSGLPNDRFFAVRPEGSVSTLKIQRTERGDSAVYLCASSRGLNTEAFFGQGTRLTVV.

The gene calls are TRBV13 and TRBJ2-6; D gene ambiguous. This CDR3 has 14 amino acids. CDR1 and CDR2 (germline): PRHDT, FYEKMQ (reference sequence). V lost 1 base, J lost 4 bases, and 5 bases lay in between. The DNA of the CDR3 is TGTGCCAGCAGCTTAGAGACAGGGGCCAACGTCCTGACTTTC. It is translated as CASSLETGANVLTF.